These 10 T cell receptor beta chains were sequenced from one sample in a study of T cells in Graves' hyperthyroidism and ophthalmopathy. RNA transcripts yielded amplified TCR beta CDR3 regions. A set of HTBI primers served as the primers for a first-round RT-PCR of the TCR CDR3. TCRdb re-called the multiplex PCR reads through MiXCR, storing one row per CDR3 protein. In the table there are almost 250,000 distinct CDR3 sequences, more than 20% of which are singletons. The material sequenced was blood. The receptors stem from a woman between 40 and 50 years old with Graves' ophthalmopathy.

In its sample, this clonotype was seen many times. The CDR3: CSVIVYREAFF. The DNA for the CDR3 is TGCAGCGTGATCGTTTACAGAGAAGCTTTCTTT. V is TRBV29-1 and J is TRBJ1-1, with no clear D. From germline, CDR1 is SQVTM and CDR2 ANQGSEA. This CDR3 is built from 11 residues. Between the trimmed V and J ends, which lost 6 bases and 8 bases, there was a span of 13 bases. Full variable domain (missing parts from reference TRBV29-1 and TRBJ1-1): SAVISQKPSRDICQRGTSLTIQCQVDSQVTMMFWYRQQPGQSLTLIATANQGSEATYESGFVIDKFPISRPNLTFSTLTVSNMSPEDSSIYLCSVIVYREAFFGQGTRLTVV.

This clonotype was observed at least ten times. The CDR3 spells CASSYSISTGDQETQYF. In DNA form, the CDR3 reads TGTGCCAGCAGTTACTCTATATCGACAGGGGACCAAGAGACCCAGTACTTC. The V gene is TRBV6-5, the J gene TRBJ2-5, with 8 bases that match TRBD1. The CDR3 is 17 amino acids. From germline, CDR1 is MNHEY and CDR2 SVGAGI. V shed 0 bases and J 0 bases; nucleotides not matched to a gene: 6.

Many counts were recorded for this clonotype. The CDR3 sequence: CASSLLANGETQYF. CDR3 DNA: TGTGCCAGCAGTCTGCTAGCGAATGGAGAGACCCAGTACTTC. This sequence joins TRBV28 and TRBJ2-5; D may be TRBD2 (6 bases). CDR3 length: 14 residues. Trimming cost V 5 bases and J 4 bases, with 14 bases left between them. Germline loops: CDR1 MDHEN, CDR2 SYDVKM. The full variable domain, its missing parts supplied by reference TRBV28 and TRBJ2-5, is DVKVTQSSRYLVKRTGEKVFLECVQDMDHENMFWYRQDPGLGLRLIYFSYDVKMKEKGDIPEGYSVSREKKERFSLILESASTNQTSMYLCASSLLANGETQYFGPGTRLLVL.

This clonotype was counted at least ten times. The rearrangement joins TRBV28 to TRBJ1-2, with 10 bases that match TRBD1. Germline assignment: CDR1 MDHEN and CDR2 SYDVKM. The trim removed 6 bases at V and 4 bases at J, leaving 11 bases unmatched. This CDR3 is built from 16 residues. The CDR3 sequence: CASRSAGTGVGYGYTF. CDR3 nucleotides: TGTGCCAGCAGATCCGCCGGGACAGGGGTGGGCTATGGCTACACCTTC.

V and J are TRBV6-2 or TRBV6-3 and TRBJ2-5, with unresolved D. V was trimmed by 4 bases and J by 5 bases, leaving 17 bases between them. The CDR3 sequence is 15 residues long. Germline values: CDR1 MNHEY, CDR2 SVGEGT. The CDR3 bases are TGTGCCAGCAGTTCACGGATAGGGTCTGTTGAGACCCAGTACTTC. It codes for CASSSRIGSVETQYF.

This clonotype was detected ten times or more. This chain connects TRBV30 to TRBJ1-1; a possible D gene is TRBD1 (5 bases). The V end lost 4 bases, the J end lost 6 bases, and 9 bases lay between the germline ends. CDR1 and CDR2 (germline): GTSNPN, SVGIG (reference sequence). The CDR3 loop spans 11 amino acids. CDR3 residues: CAWNIRAEAFF. The CDR3 bases are TGTGCCTGGAACATCAGGGCTGAAGCTTTCTTT.

In this sample, this clonotype turned up many times. At one end the junction does not follow the germline gene, possibly because of a read error. The chain links TRBV7-2 to TRBJ2-5, with 12 bases fitting TRBD2. Germline lookup yields CDR1 SGHTA and CDR2 FQGNSA. The CDR3 loop spans 17 amino acids. Here the CDR3 DNA reads TGTGCCAGCAGTTTAGCGGGCCTAGCGGGAGGGCTAGAGACCCAGTACTTC. Its protein is CASSLAGLAGGLETQYF.

This clonotype was found many times. The V call is TRBV30, the J call TRBJ1-1; the match to TRBD1 covers 7 bases. The CDR3 length is 14 residues. Per germline, CDR1 GTSNPN and CDR2 SVGIG (reference sequence). Trimming took 3 bases from V and 5 from J; bases not matched to a gene: 9. The CDR3 sequence is CAWRPRQGITEAFF. The CDR3 DNA reads TGTGCCTGGAGGCCTCGACAGGGAATTACTGAAGCTTTCTTT.

This clonotype appeared many times. The DNA for the CDR3 is TGTGCCAGCAGCTCCCCAGGGGTGGTCCAAGAGACCCAGTACTTC. It is translated as CASSSPGVVQETQYF. The chain employs TRBV11-2 and TRBJ2-5; D is perhaps TRBD1 (6 bases). The CDR3 sequence is 15 residues long. V lost 4 bases to trimming and J lost 1 base, with 13 bases between them. Per the germline V gene, CDR1 is SGHAT and CDR2 is FQNNGV. The full variable domain, its missing parts supplied by reference TRBV11-2 and TRBJ2-5, is EAGVAQSPRYKIIEKRQSVAFWCNPISGHATLYWYQQILGQGPKLLIQFQNNGVVDDSQLPKDRFSAERLKGVDSTLKIQPAKLEDSAVYLCASSSPGVVQETQYFGPGTRLLVL.

This clonotype has at least ten counts. This chain connects TRBV18 to TRBJ1-2, with TRBD1 as a possible D gene (5 bases). The CDR3 extends over 14 amino acids. With 4 bases removed from V and 2 bases from J, the gap between germline ends came to 11 bases. Looked up from germline, CDR1 is KGHSH and CDR2 is LQKENI. DNA for the CDR3: TGTGCCAGCTCACTACTCGACAGCAACTATGGCTACACCTTC. Protein: CASSLLDSNYGYTF.